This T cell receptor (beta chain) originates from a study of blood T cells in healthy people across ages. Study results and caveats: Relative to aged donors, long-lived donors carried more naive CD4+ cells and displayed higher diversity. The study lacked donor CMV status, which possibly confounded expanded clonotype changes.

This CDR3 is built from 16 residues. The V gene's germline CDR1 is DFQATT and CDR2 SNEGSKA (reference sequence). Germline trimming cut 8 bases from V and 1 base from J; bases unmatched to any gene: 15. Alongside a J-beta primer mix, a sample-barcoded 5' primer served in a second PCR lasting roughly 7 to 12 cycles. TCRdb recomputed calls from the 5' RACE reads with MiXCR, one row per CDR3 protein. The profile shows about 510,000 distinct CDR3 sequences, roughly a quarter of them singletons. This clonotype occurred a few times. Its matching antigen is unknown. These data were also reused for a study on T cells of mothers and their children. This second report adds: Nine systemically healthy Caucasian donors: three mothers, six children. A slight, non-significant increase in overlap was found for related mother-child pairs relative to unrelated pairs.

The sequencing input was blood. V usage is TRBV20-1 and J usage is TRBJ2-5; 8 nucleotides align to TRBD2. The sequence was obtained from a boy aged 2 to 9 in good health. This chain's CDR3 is CSTNLPLAGSQETQYF. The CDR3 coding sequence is TGCAGTACTAATCTCCCCCTAGCGGGTAGCCAAGAGACCCAGTACTTC.